This TCR beta chain appears in the sequencing data of a study of T cells after yellow fever vaccination. About the research overall: Researchers used SMART-Seq v4 Ultra Low Input to prepare fractions that had low cell numbers. General observations from the study: Booster samples showed a return of most primary-vaccination clones (almost 97% CD4, approximately 90% CD8). Shared CD4/CD8 clonotypes were a small share, likely from convergent recombination.

On this clonotype itself: The antigen remains undetermined.

This CDR3 has 16 amino acids. Germline CDR1 SGDLS, CDR2 YYNGEE. The V and J ends lost 4 bases and 0 bases, in that order; junction bases with no gene match: 9. The 5'RACE template-switching step produced TCR cDNA and added a universal primer site and UMIs. TCRdb re-called the 5' RACE reads through MiXCR, storing one row per CDR3 protein. The sample has approximately 180,000 distinct CDR3 sequences; about 6% are singletons. Sequences were derived from CD4+ T cells sorted from PBMCs, sampled on the day of the first yellow fever vaccination. The origin of this receptor is a man aged 18 to 30 who received the YFV17D yellow fever vaccine. The chain couples TRBV9 to TRBJ2-7; the match to TRBD2 covers 8 bases. The CDR3 protein is CASSPRGGGSSYEQYF. CDR3 nucleotides: TGTGCCAGCAGCCCGAGGGGCGGGGGGAGCTCCTACGAGCAGTACTTC. The entire variable domain, with the rest obtained from reference TRBV9 and TRBJ2-7, is as follows: DSGVTQTPKHLITATGQRVTLRCSPRSGDLSVYWYQQSLDQGLQFLIQYYNGEERAKGNILERFSAQQFPDLHSELNLSSLELGDSALYFCASSPRGGGSSYEQYFGPGTRLTVT.